A few counts support the clone carrying this T cell receptor beta chain. Data came from immunoSEQ multiplex PCR; TCRdb stores just in-frame clones and leaves some out. The sample lists some 9,700 clones; over 60% were seen once. This record comes from a study of neoadjuvant nivolumab and ipilimumab in lung cancer. The sequences come from tumor tissue, collected after neoadjuvant nivolumab, alone or with ipilimumab, at or shortly before surgery. This receptor was taken from an adult with non-small cell lung cancer. Some clones in this sample may be carry-over from other donors' samples.

CDR3 nucleotide sequence: TGCGCCAGCAGCTTGGACAGGGTGAGGTACGAGCAGTACTTC. Residues: CASSLDRVRYEQYF. The gene calls are TRBV5-1 and TRBJ2-7; the D gene is possibly TRBD1 (6 bases). V was cut by 0 bases and J by 4 bases, with 11 bases left in between. The germline V gene has CDR1 SGHRS and CDR2 YFSETQ. There are 14 residues in the CDR3.